This passage covers 32 T cell receptor beta chains from one sample sequenced in a study of a mutant IDH1 vaccine in newly diagnosed glioma. The time point was: week 11, during vaccination. Every vaccination contained 300 ug of the mutant IDH1 20-mer peptide and was paired with topical imiquimod. These TCRs' antigens remain unknown. Assay used: immunoSEQ multiplex PCR; TCRdb lists only in-frame clones, some missing. The sample holds about 25,000 clones; about 77% are singletons and the top ten take approximately 8.3%. Source: PBMCs, taken from a glioma patient whose treatment included an IDH1 peptide vaccine. These receptors were taken from a woman under 30 with glioma.

The chain recombines TRBV6-1 with TRBJ1-6; perhaps TRBD1 as D (5 bases). V was trimmed by 7 bases and J by 1 base, leaving 11 bases between them. This CDR3 is built from 15 residues. CDR1 is MNHNS, CDR2 SASEGT, per germline. In DNA form, the CDR3 reads TGTGCCAGCAATGTCGGGGGGTCCTATAATTCACCCCTCCACTTT. Translation: CASNVGGSYNSPLHF.

The chain links TRBV19 to TRBJ1-2, with TRBD1 as a possible D gene (5 bases). Germline loops: CDR1 LNHDA, CDR2 SQIVND (reference sequence). V was shortened by 3 bases and J by 4 bases, with 9 bases between the two germline ends. The CDR3 spans 13 residues. The CDR3 coding sequence is TGTGCCAGTAGTATCTCAGGGTTCTATGGCTACACCTTC. As protein: CASSISGFYGYTF.

This chain links TRBV13 with TRBJ2-1; TRBD2 matches at 7 bases. This CDR3 region has 15 residues. Germline CDR1 reads PRHDT; CDR2 reads FYEKMQ (reference sequence). V was clipped by 5 bases and J by 0 bases; unmatched bases: 4. CDR3 region: CASSRAGSSYNEQFF. CDR3 nucleotides: TGTGCCAGCAGCCGAGCGGGGAGCTCCTACAATGAGCAGTTCTTC.

The chain combines TRBV10-3 with TRBJ2-5; 14 nucleotides align to TRBD2. In germline, CDR1 is ENHRY, CDR2 SYGVKD. The V segment lost 6 bases and the J segment 4 bases; nucleotides outside the gene matches: 10. The length of the CDR3 is 17 residues. The CDR3 coding sequence is TGTGCCATCAGGACGGACTCCGGACTAGCGGGAGGAGAGACCCAGTACTTC. It encodes CAIRTDSGLAGGETQYF.

This chain uses TRBV20-1 with TRBJ1-4, with D tentatively TRBD1 (5 bases). The CDR3 extends over 11 amino acids. The germline CDR1 and CDR2 sequences are DFQATT and SNEGSKA (reference sequence). V lost 5 bases, J lost 10 bases, and 11 bases lay in between. CDR3 bases: TGCAGTGCTTCGGGGGGTGGAAAACTGTTTTTT. Its protein is CSASGGGKLFF.

The chain links TRBV27 to TRBJ1-5, with D possibly matching TRBD1 (6 bases). The germline gives CDR1 MNHEY, CDR2 SMNVEV (reference sequence). V was clipped by 6 bases and J by 6 bases, with 12 bases between them. CDR3 length: 13 amino acids. This CDR3 reads CASRVGARQPQHF. The CDR3 region has the DNA TGTGCCAGCAGGGTGGGGGCTCGTCAGCCCCAGCATTTT.

The rearrangement uses TRBV7-9 and TRBJ2-1; D unresolved. Between the trimmed V and J ends, which lost 5 bases and 6 bases, there was a span of 8 bases. Per the germline V gene, CDR1 is SEHNR and CDR2 is FQNEAQ (reference sequence). This CDR3 contains 12 residues. Written as DNA, the CDR3 is TGTGCCAGCAGCCTAATGGTCAATGAGCAGTTCTTC. Its protein is CASSLMVNEQFF.

In regard to this clone: The junction differs from germline at one of its ends, possibly a read error. This chain uses TRBV27 with TRBJ1-2, with a weak D call TRBD1 (5 bases). The germline gives CDR1 MNHEY, CDR2 SMNVEV (reference sequence). This CDR3 is built from 12 residues. CDR3 loop: CASSRPQGRPSF. In DNA, the CDR3 is TGTGCCAGCAGTCGTCCCCAGGGACGACCATCCTTC.

Details on this clone: A read error may account for a junction end that differs from germline. The V gene is TRBV9, the J gene TRBJ2-5; 7 bases agree with TRBD2. The length of the CDR3 is 17 residues. Looked up from germline, CDR1 is SGDLS and CDR2 is YYNGEE. The CDR3 protein is CASSPGLRIAGQESQYF. The CDR3 region has the DNA TGTGCCAGCAGCCCCGGTTTGAGGATAGCGGGCCAAGAGTCCCAGTACTTC. The full variable domain, completed using reference TRBV9 and TRBJ2-5, is DSGVTQTPKHLITATGQRVTLRCSPRSGDLSVYWYQQSLDQGLQFLIQYYNGEERAKGNILERFSAQQFPDLHSELNLSSLELGDSALYFCASSPGLRIAGQESQYFGPGTRLLVL.

This clone has just one count. The V gene is TRBV30, the J gene TRBJ1-3; D remains unclear. The CDR3 spans 13 residues. The V gene's germline CDR1 is GTSNPN and CDR2 SVGIG (reference sequence). With 3 bases removed from V and 12 bases from J, the gap between germline ends came to 18 bases. This chain's CDR3 is CAWRPSSLPDIYF. The CDR3 DNA reads TGTGCCTGGAGACCTTCTAGCCTACCAGACATATATTTT.

The chain combines TRBV19 with TRBJ1-2; 9 nucleotides align to TRBD1. This CDR3 is 12 amino acids long. Germline V gene data show CDR1 as LNHDA and CDR2 as SQIVND (reference sequence). Losses at the gene ends were 8 bases for V and 8 bases for J; bases not matched to a gene: 6. The CDR3 reads CASRDRVDGYTF. CDR3 coding DNA: TGTGCCAGTCGGGACAGGGTTGACGGCTACACCTTC.

V usage is TRBV5-6 and J usage is TRBJ2-1, with D possibly matching TRBD1 (6 bases). CDR1 and CDR2 from the germline V gene are SGHDT and YYEEEE. The CDR3 has 12 amino acids. Trimming took off 2 bases at V and 11 bases at J, with 11 bases between the two ends. CDR3 DNA sequence: TGTGCCAGCAGCTTAAGCACAGGGCAGCAGTTCTTC. Translating it yields CASSLSTGQQFF.

The genes are TRBV2 and TRBJ2-2; D gene ambiguous. Germline CDR1 reads SNHLY; CDR2 reads FYNNEI. V gave up 3 bases and J gave up 3 bases, with 11 bases separating them. The CDR3 runs 15 residues. CDR3 nucleotide sequence: TGTGCCAGCAGTGACCTCCGGCCGTACACCGGGGAGCTGTTTTTT. Translation: CASSDLRPYTGELFF.

CDR3 nucleotides: TGTGCCAGCAACACAGGGGGCAATGGAAACACCATATATTTT. It is translated as CASNTGGNGNTIYF. The V call is TRBV5-5, the J call TRBJ1-3; TRBD1 agrees at 9 bases. With V trimmed by 6 bases and J by 3 bases, 4 bases remained unmatched. The CDR3 has 14 residues. Germline CDR1 is SGHKS and CDR2 is YYEKEE (reference sequence).

V is TRBV27 and J is TRBJ2-1, with 10 bases lining up with TRBD1. Trimming cost V 3 bases and J 2 bases; bases outside gene matches: 4. Germline CDR1 reads MNHEY; CDR2 reads SMNVEV (reference sequence). The CDR3 consists of 16 residues. This CDR3 reads CASSFFGTGAYNEQFF. As DNA, the CDR3 is TGTGCCAGCAGTTTCTTCGGGACAGGGGCCTACAATGAGCAGTTCTTC.

The CDR3 spells CASSHSRSSGTYEQYF. CDR3 nucleotides: TGTGCCAGCAGCCATAGTCGGTCTAGCGGGACCTACGAGCAGTACTTC. This sequence joins TRBV7-1 and TRBJ2-7, with TRBD2 identical over 9 bases. TRBV7-1 belongs to the ORF category, with a function that is uncertain. The CDR3 is made up of 16 amino acids. Trimming took 5 bases from V and 2 from J; bases not matched to a gene: 10.

This clone was observed once. This chain links TRBV5-5 with TRBJ2-2; the D gene is possibly TRBD1 (5 bases). Looked up from germline, CDR1 is SGHKS and CDR2 is YYEKEE (reference sequence). This CDR3 has 15 amino acids. Between the trimmed V and J ends, which lost 3 bases and 0 bases, there was a span of 9 bases. CDR3 sequence: CASSSTTANTGELFF. The CDR3, as DNA: TGTGCCAGCAGCTCGACGACAGCGAACACCGGGGAGCTGTTTTTT.

This chain links TRBV13 with TRBJ2-2; D is unresolved. CDR3 size: 12 residues. The V end was cut by 5 bases, the J end by 6 bases, with 7 bases between. CDR1 and CDR2 (germline): PRHDT, FYEKMQ (reference sequence). The CDR3 loop is CASSPRSGELFF. The CDR3 DNA sequence: TGTGCCAGCAGCCCTCGGTCCGGGGAGCTGTTTTTT.

J is TRBJ2-3 and V is TRBV7-2, with D unresolved. Trimming removed 0 bases at V and 1 base at J, with 8 bases between. CDR1 is SGHTA, CDR2 FQGNSA, per germline. This CDR3 region has 15 residues. The CDR3 region has the DNA TGTGCCAGCAGCTTAGCGCATCTGGGCACAGATACGCAGTATTTT. Amino acid sequence: CASSLAHLGTDTQYF.

V and J are TRBV7-9 and TRBJ2-5; TRBD2 matches 9 bases. The CDR3 loop spans 16 amino acids. After removal of 4 bases from V and 5 bases from J, the junction contained 11 bases not matched to a gene. Looked up from germline, CDR1 is SEHNR and CDR2 is FQNEAQ (reference sequence). The CDR3 nucleotides read TGTGCCAGCAGCTCGGGTTGGGGACTAGCATGGGAGACCCAGTACTTC. Its translation: CASSSGWGLAWETQYF.

The rearrangement joins TRBV6-5 to TRBJ2-7; possibly TRBD2 for D (7 bases). V was clipped by 0 bases and J by 6 bases, with 12 bases between them. Looked up from germline, CDR1 is MNHEY and CDR2 is SVGAGI. The CDR3 sequence is 14 residues long. The CDR3 spells CASSYSQGRAEQYF. The CDR3 DNA sequence: TGTGCCAGCAGTTACTCCCAGGGGAGGGCCGAGCAGTACTTC.

This rearrangement joins TRBV6-5 to TRBJ2-3; no clear D gene. Germline V gives CDR1 MNHEY, CDR2 SVGAGI. Deletions cut 0 bases from V and 2 bases from J, with 9 bases between. This CDR3 comprises 15 residues. CDR3 DNA sequence: TGTGCCAGCAGTTACTCTGGGATCTACACAGATACGCAGTATTTT. It is translated as CASSYSGIYTDTQYF.

The chain links TRBV28 to TRBJ1-2; D is ambiguous. The CDR3 has 15 residues. From germline, CDR1 is MDHEN and CDR2 SYDVKM. Trimming removed 7 bases at V and 5 bases at J, with 20 bases between. The CDR3 is CASILSSLRPYGYTF. In nucleotides, the CDR3 is TGTGCCAGCATTCTATCTTCTCTTAGGCCATATGGCTACACCTTC.

This clone has a handful of counts. V is TRBV5-1 and J is TRBJ2-2; tentative D call: TRBD2 (7 bases). V dropped 5 bases and J dropped 5 bases, with 13 bases sitting between them. The CDR3 runs 14 residues. The germline gives CDR1 SGHRS, CDR2 YFSETQ. The CDR3 DNA follows: TGCGCCAGCAGGCCCGGGGGGCAGACCGGGGAGCTGTTTTTT. The encoded protein is CASRPGGQTGELFF.

The chain uses TRBV19 and TRBJ1-5; 7 bases are a match to TRBD1. The CDR3 runs to 14 residues. V was pared by 7 bases and J by 2 bases, with 5 bases of the junction left unmatched. The germline gives CDR1 LNHDA, CDR2 SQIVND (reference sequence). CDR3 DNA: TGTGCCAGTAAGTGGCAGGGGGGCAATCAGCCCCAGCATTTT. Amino acids: CASKWQGGNQPQHF.

In this sample, this clone turned up a few times. The rearrangement uses TRBV5-4 and TRBJ1-1; TRBD1 might be the D (5 bases). The germline CDR1 and CDR2 sequences are SGHNT and YYREEE (reference sequence). Trimming removed 5 bases from V and 0 bases from J, with 11 bases in between. This CDR3 contains 14 residues. The CDR3 DNA reads TGTGCCAGCAGGCCCGGGACGGTGAACACTGAAGCTTTCTTT. It translates to CASRPGTVNTEAFF.

V usage is TRBV4-2 and J usage is TRBJ2-2; possibly TRBD1 or TRBD2 for D (5 bases each). The germline V and J ends were trimmed by 1 base and 5 bases, with 8 bases remaining between them. Germline-derived CDR1 and CDR2 are LGHNA and YNFKEQ. The CDR3 contains 14 residues. The CDR3, as DNA: TGTGCCAGCAGCCAAGTCGGGACGACCGGGGAGCTGTTTTTT. The encoded protein is CASSQVGTTGELFF.

The table lists this clone with a few counts. This chain joins TRBV7-9 and TRBJ2-5, with 9 bases matching TRBD2. CDR3 length: 19 residues. Germline CDR1 is SEHNR and CDR2 is FQNEAQ (reference sequence). V shed 1 base, J shed 0 bases, and the junction held 12 bases outside the gene matches. The CDR3 loop is CASSLERRLAEGYQETQYF. CDR3 DNA sequence: TGTGCCAGCAGCTTAGAGAGGAGACTAGCGGAGGGGTACCAAGAGACCCAGTACTTC. Together with reference TRBV7-9 and TRBJ2-5, the CDR3 gives the full variable domain: DTGVSQNPRHKITKRGQNVTFRCDPISEHNRLYWYRQTLGQGPEFLTYFQNEAQLEKSRLLSDRFSAERPKGSFSTLEIQRTEQGDSAMYLCASSLERRLAEGYQETQYFGPGTRLLVL.

This rearrangement joins TRBV7-2 to TRBJ1-2; unclear D gene. The CDR3 totals 11 residues. CDR1 and CDR2 (germline): SGHTA, FQGNSA. The V end lost 4 bases, the J end lost 8 bases, and 8 bases lay between the germline ends. CDR3 residues: CASSYEVGYTF. The CDR3 DNA reads as TGTGCCAGCAGCTACGAGGTGGGCTACACCTTC.

The chain employs TRBV7-2 and TRBJ2-5; maybe TRBD1 (5 bases). V was shortened by 4 bases and J by 2 bases, with 14 bases between the two germline ends. This CDR3 comprises 15 residues. Germline CDR1 SGHTA, CDR2 FQGNSA. The CDR3 coding sequence is TGTGCCAGCAGCTGGTACTTTGACAGACAAGAGACCCAGTACTTC. Its translation: CASSWYFDRQETQYF.

The rearrangement joins TRBV4-1 to TRBJ1-5; D is perhaps TRBD1 (6 bases). Per germline, CDR1 MGHRA and CDR2 YSYEKL. This CDR3 contains 15 residues. V lost 0 bases and J 4 bases, leaving 10 bases between the germline ends. CDR3 region: CASSQDYRENQPQHF. The CDR3 region has the DNA TGCGCCAGCAGCCAAGATTACAGGGAGAATCAGCCCCAGCATTTT.

This clone came up a few times. V usage is TRBV25-1 and J usage is TRBJ1-2; D is undetermined. Germline CDR1 MGHDK, CDR2 SYGVNS. The ends were cut back, 2 bases at V and 3 bases at J, with 10 bases in the middle. CDR3 length: 14 residues. CDR3 residues: CASSEPAQYYGYTF. The DNA of the CDR3 is TGTGCCAGCAGTGAACCTGCCCAGTACTATGGCTACACCTTC.